One sample yielded the 6 T cell receptor beta chains listed below, sequenced in a study of neurological immune-mediated disorders. MiXCR was run by TCRdb on the 5' RACE reads, yielding one entry per CDR3 protein. The data hold fewer than 85,000 distinct CDR3 sequences, with approximately 5% observed a single time. Sequenced sample: PBMCs. Receptor source: a woman in her twenties or thirties with multiple sclerosis.

Ten or more counts support this clonotype. V and J are TRBV3-1 and TRBJ2-7; D not certain. Trimming took 2 bases from V and 3 from J, leaving 11 bases between them. Germline CDR1 reads LGHDT; CDR2 reads YNNKEL (reference sequence). The CDR3 extends over 14 amino acids. CDR3 DNA sequence: TGTGCCAGCAGCCAAACGAATGCCCGCTACGAGCAGTACTTC. Protein sequence: CASSQTNARYEQYF.

This clonotype occurred many times. The chain joins TRBV20-1 to TRBJ1-1, with no clear D. Germline V gene sequence: CDR1 DFQATT, CDR2 SNEGSKA (reference sequence). V lost 3 bases, J lost 0 bases, and 11 bases lay in between. This CDR3 spans 14 amino acids. In nucleotides, the CDR3 is TGCAGTGCTAGGGATCCGGAGTTGAACACTGAAGCTTTCTTT. Protein: CSARDPELNTEAFF.

The table lists this clonotype with many counts. The chain combines TRBV20-1 with TRBJ2-2; 8 bases line up with TRBD2. This CDR3 spans 16 amino acids. V lost 2 bases, J lost 3 bases, and 8 bases stayed unmatched. The germline gives CDR1 DFQATT, CDR2 SNEGSKA (reference sequence). CDR3 nucleotides: TGCAGTGCTAGAAAAATAGCGGGATTCTACACCGGGGAGCTGTTTTTT. Encoded protein: CSARKIAGFYTGELFF.

The gene calls are TRBV28 and TRBJ1-2; no clear D gene. The V gene lost 2 bases and the J gene lost 8 bases, with 12 bases spanning the gap. Germline V gives CDR1 MDHEN, CDR2 SYDVKM. CDR3 length: 13 amino acids. CDR3 sequence reads: CASSLQPGEGYTF. The CDR3 nucleotides read TGTGCCAGCAGTTTACAGCCCGGAGAAGGCTACACCTTC.

In its sample, this clonotype was seen many times. This chain connects TRBV11-2 to TRBJ2-3; D gene unclear. The CDR3 has 12 residues. V gave up 5 bases and J gave up 4 bases, with 7 bases separating them. CDR1 is SGHAT, CDR2 FQNNGV, per germline. DNA for the CDR3: TGTGCCAGCAGCCCACTGGCAGATACGCAGTATTTT. Its protein is CASSPLADTQYF.

A word on this clonotype: This may arise from a read error, as a much more abundant clone is one base away. The V and J genes are TRBV5-1 and TRBJ2-5; no definite D call. CDR3 length: 15 residues. CDR1 and CDR2 from the germline V gene are SGHRS and YFSETQ. CDR3 region: CTSRLMGFSEETQYF. In nucleotides, the CDR3 is TGCACCAGCAGATTAATGGGGTTTTCGGAAGAGACCCAGTACTTC.